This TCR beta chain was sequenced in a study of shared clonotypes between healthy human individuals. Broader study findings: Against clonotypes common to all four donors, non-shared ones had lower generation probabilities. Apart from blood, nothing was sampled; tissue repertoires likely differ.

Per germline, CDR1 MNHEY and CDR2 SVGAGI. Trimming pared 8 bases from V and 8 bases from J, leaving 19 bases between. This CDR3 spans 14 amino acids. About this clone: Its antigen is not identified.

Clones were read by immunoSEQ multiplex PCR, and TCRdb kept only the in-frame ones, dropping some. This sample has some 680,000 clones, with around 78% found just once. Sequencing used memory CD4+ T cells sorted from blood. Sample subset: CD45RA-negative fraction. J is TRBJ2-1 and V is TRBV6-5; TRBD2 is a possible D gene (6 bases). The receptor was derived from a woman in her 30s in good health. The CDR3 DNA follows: TGTGCCAGCTGGGGCGAGGGCCGCGGGGATGAGCAGTTCTTC. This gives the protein CASWGEGRGDEQFF.